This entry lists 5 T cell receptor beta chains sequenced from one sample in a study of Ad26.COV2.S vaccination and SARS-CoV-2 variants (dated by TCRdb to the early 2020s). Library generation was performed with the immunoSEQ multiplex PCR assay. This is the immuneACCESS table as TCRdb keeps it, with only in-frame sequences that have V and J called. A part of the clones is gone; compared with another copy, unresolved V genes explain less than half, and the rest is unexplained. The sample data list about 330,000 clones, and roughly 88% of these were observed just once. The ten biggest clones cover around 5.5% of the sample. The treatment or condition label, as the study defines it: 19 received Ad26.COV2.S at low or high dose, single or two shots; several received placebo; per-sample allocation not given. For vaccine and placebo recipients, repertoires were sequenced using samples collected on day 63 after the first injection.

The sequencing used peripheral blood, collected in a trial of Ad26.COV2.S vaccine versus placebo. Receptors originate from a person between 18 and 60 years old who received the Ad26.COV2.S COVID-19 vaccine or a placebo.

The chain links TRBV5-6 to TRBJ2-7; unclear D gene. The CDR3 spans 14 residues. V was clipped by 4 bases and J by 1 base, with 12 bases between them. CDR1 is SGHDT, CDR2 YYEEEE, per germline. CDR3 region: CASSNRLYSYEQYV. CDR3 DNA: TGTGCCAGCAGCAACCGGCTGTATTCCTACGAGCAGTACGTC.

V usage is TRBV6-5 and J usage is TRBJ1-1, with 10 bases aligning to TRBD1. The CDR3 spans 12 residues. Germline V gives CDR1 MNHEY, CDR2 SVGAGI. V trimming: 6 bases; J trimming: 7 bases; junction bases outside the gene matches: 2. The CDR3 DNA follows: TGTGCCAGCAGCTGGGACAGGGGTGAAGCTTTCTTT. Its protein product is CASSWDRGEAFF.

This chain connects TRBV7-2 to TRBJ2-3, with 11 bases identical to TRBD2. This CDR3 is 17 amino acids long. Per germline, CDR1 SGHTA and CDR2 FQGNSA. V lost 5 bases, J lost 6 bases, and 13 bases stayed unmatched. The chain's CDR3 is CASSRALTSGGSDTQYF. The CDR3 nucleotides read TGTGCCAGCAGCCGCGCCCTAACTAGCGGGGGATCGGATACGCAGTATTTT.

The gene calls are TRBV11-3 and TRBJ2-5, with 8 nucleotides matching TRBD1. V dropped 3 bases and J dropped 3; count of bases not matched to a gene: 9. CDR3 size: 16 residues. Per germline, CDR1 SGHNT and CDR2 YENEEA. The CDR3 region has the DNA TGTGCCAGCAGCTTCACCTTTCCGGGACAGGAAGAGACCCAGTACTTC. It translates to CASSFTFPGQEETQYF.

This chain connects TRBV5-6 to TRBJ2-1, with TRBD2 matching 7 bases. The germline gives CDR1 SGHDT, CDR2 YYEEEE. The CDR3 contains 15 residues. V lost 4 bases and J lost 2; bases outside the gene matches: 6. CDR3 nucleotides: TGTGCCAGCAGCGATACGGGGGGACCCTACAATGAGCAGTTCTTC. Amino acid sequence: CASSDTGGPYNEQFF.